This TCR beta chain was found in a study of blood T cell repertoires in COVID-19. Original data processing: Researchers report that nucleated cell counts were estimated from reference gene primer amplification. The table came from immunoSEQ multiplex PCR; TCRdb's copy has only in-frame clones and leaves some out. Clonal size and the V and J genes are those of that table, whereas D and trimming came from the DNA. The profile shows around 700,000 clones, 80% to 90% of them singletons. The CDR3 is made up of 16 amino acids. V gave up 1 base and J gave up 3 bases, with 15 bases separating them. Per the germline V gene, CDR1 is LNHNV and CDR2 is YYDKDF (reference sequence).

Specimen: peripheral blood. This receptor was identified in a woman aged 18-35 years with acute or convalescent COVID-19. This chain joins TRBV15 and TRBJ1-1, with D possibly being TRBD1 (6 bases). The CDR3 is CATSRGVIAGDTEAFF. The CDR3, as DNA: TGTGCCACCAGCAGAGGCGTTATCGCAGGGGACACTGAAGCTTTCTTT.